These T cell receptor beta chains were read from a single sample in a study of long-term antiretroviral therapy in people with HIV. Profiled with immunoSEQ multiplex PCR; TCRdb holds only in-frame clones, not every one. The sample carries tens of thousands of clones, 75% to 90% recorded once. Source: unsorted PBMCs, taken 1.5 years after starting antiretroviral therapy. The origin of the receptors is a young man with HIV. The CDR3 runs from the conserved cysteine through the conserved F or W. Each record gives: CDR3 protein, CDR3 DNA, D gene, J gene, clone size, V gene. A D gene is named only where the DNA matches it firmly. Clone size appears in some rows only: once, few, many, or a class for an expanded clone.

CASSFAQIGGQYF	TGTGCCAGCAGTTTTGCTCAAATCGGCGGGCAGTACTTC	.	TRBJ2-7	.	TRBV28
CASRGPRTGYNEQFF	TGTGCCAGCAGGGGACCCCGGACCGGCTACAATGAGCAGTTCTTC	.	TRBJ2-1	.	TRBV27
CASSPGAGVGQPQHF	TGTGCCAGCAGCCCCGGGGCAGGGGTGGGACAGCCCCAGCATTTT	.	TRBJ1-5	.	TRBV5-5
CASSPIKRGQRKYGYTF	TGTGCCAGCAGCCCCATCAAACGGGGACAACGAAAGTATGGCTACACCTTC	.	TRBJ1-2	.	TRBV11-2
CASSLGPGELFF	TGTGCCAGCAGCTTGGGTCCCGGGGAGCTGTTTTTT	.	TRBJ2-2	.	TRBV11-2
CASSALPEYEQYF	TGTGCCAGCAGTGCCCTCCCCGAGTACGAGCAGTACTTC	.	TRBJ2-7	.	TRBV28
CASSSTGSGANVLTF	TGTGCCAGCAGCTCGACAGGGTCCGGGGCCAACGTCCTGACTTTC	TRBD1	TRBJ2-6	.	TRBV28
CASSLWRAEAFF	TGTGCCAGCAGTTTATGGAGAGCTGAAGCTTTCTTT	.	TRBJ1-1	.	TRBV28
CSAGRGTGGVYTF	TGCAGCGCCGGGAGGGGGACAGGGGGCGTCTACACCTTC	TRBD1	TRBJ1-2	.	TRBV29-1
CAWSPAGVRSNEQFF	TGTGCCTGGAGTCCAGCGGGAGTAAGGTCCAATGAGCAGTTCTTC	TRBD2	TRBJ2-1	.	TRBV30
CASSQAGPNYEQYF	TGTGCCAGCAGTCAAGCGGGACCCAACTACGAGCAGTACTTC	TRBD2	TRBJ2-7	.	TRBV28
CASSDGGIYQPQHF	TGTGCCAGCAGCGACGGGGGGATTTACCAGCCCCAGCATTTT	.	TRBJ1-5	.	TRBV7-8
CASSSPGTEAFF	TGTGCCAGCAGTTCCCCGGGAACTGAAGCTTTCTTT	.	TRBJ1-1	.	TRBV28
CASGPGPNQPQHF	TGTGCCAGCGGGCCGGGTCCCAATCAGCCCCAGCATTTT	.	TRBJ1-5	.	TRBV9
CASSPDINQPQHF	TGTGCCAGCAGTCCTGATATCAATCAGCCCCAGCATTTT	.	TRBJ1-5	.	TRBV27
CAGRGAAEKLFF	TGTGCAGGGAGGGGCGCCGCCGAAAAACTGTTTTTT	.	TRBJ1-4	.	TRBV30
CASSDGTASGNTIYF	TGTGCCAGCTCAGATGGGACAGCCTCTGGAAACACCATATATTTT	TRBD1	TRBJ1-3	.	TRBV18
CASSGTSGRATDTQYF	TGTGCCAGCAGCGGAACTAGCGGGAGGGCCACAGATACGCAGTATTTT	TRBD2	TRBJ2-3	.	TRBV7-9
CASSLDLTSQEAFF	TGTGCCAGCAGCTTAGATCTTACCAGTCAAGAAGCTTTCTTT	.	TRBJ1-1	.	TRBV11-2
CASSMTSGSGNEQFF	TGTGCCAGCAGCATGACTAGCGGGTCGGGCAATGAGCAGTTCTTC	TRBD2	TRBJ2-1	.	TRBV11-2
CASDQGEGGQYF	TGTGCCAGCGATCAGGGAGAAGGTGGGCAGTACTTC	.	TRBJ2-7	.	TRBV28
CASSFLTGSPYEQYF	TGTGCCAGCAGCTTTCTGACAGGCTCCCCCTACGAGCAGTACTTC	.	TRBJ2-7	.	TRBV11-2
CASSANGGANGETQYF	TGTGCCAGCAGTGCGAACGGAGGGGCGAATGGGGAGACCCAGTACTTC	.	TRBJ2-5	.	TRBV6-1
CASSQGTSGSVQYF	TGCGCCAGCAGCCAAGGGACTAGCGGGAGTGTGCAGTACTTC	TRBD2	TRBJ2-7	once	TRBV4-3
CASRDRRTYEQYF	TGTGCCAGCAGGGACAGGCGAACCTACGAGCAGTACTTC	TRBD1	TRBJ2-7	.	TRBV9
CASFKGESNTGELFF	TGCGCCAGCTTCAAAGGCGAATCGAACACCGGGGAGCTGTTTTTT	.	TRBJ2-2	few	TRBV5-1
CASSLWQGATYGNQPQHF	TGTGCCAGCAGCTTGTGGCAGGGGGCCACTTATGGCAATCAGCCCCAGCATTTT	TRBD1	TRBJ1-5	.	TRBV7-2